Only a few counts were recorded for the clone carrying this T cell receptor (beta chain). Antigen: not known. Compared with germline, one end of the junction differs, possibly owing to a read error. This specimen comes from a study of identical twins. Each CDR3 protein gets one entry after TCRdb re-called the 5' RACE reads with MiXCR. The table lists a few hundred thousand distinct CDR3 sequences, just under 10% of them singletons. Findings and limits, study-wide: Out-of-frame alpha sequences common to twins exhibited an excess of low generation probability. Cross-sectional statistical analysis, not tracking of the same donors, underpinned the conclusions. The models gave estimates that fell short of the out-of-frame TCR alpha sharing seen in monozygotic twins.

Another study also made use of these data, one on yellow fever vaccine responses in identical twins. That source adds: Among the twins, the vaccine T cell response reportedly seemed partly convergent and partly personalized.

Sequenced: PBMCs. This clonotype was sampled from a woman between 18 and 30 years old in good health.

CDR3 DNA sequence: TGCTGTGCTAGAGATCGGGATTGGGCCCCTCGGGGACGTGAGCAGTTCTTC. Translated, it gives CCARDRDWAPRGREQFF. V is TRBV20-1 and J is TRBJ2-1; D might be TRBD1 or TRBD2, each matching 5 bases. The CDR3 runs to 17 residues. Germline V gene data show CDR1 as DFQATT and CDR2 as SNEGSKA (reference sequence).